The 3 T cell receptor beta chains below come from one sample, sequenced in a study of cytomegalovirus exposure and HLA in healthy donors. PCR employed 60 Vbeta and 13 Jbeta primers. Assay: immunoSEQ multiplex PCR; the TCRdb copy retains only in-frame clones and omits some. This table has approximately 100,000 clones, over 60% appearing once. The sequenced material came from PBMCs. The receptors shown here come from a human donor in good health.

The J gene is TRBJ1-1, the V gene TRBV10-2, with 11 nucleotides matching TRBD1. There are 17 residues in the CDR3. The ends lost 3 bases at V and 3 bases at J; junction bases unmatched: 9. Germline V gene data show CDR1 as WSHSY and CDR2 as SAAADI. The CDR3 spells CASSESRLGQGDTEAFF. CDR3 DNA: TGCGCCAGCAGTGAATCGCGGTTGGGACAGGGGGACACTGAAGCTTTCTTT.

CDR3 sequence: CASSPTRLDRGYGYTF. CDR3 in DNA: TGTGCCAGCTCACCGACACGGCTGGACAGGGGTTATGGCTACACCTTC. V gene TRBV18 combines with J gene TRBJ1-2; 9 bases line up with TRBD1. The CDR3 spans 16 residues. CDR1 and CDR2 from the germline V gene are KGHSH and LQKENI. With V trimmed by 3 bases and J by 5 bases, 10 bases remained unmatched. Combining the CDR3 with reference TRBV18 and TRBJ1-2 gives the whole variable domain NAGVMQNPRHLVRRRGQEARLRCSPMKGHSHVYWYRQLPEEGLKFMVYLQKENIIDESGMPKERFSAEFPKEGPSILRIQQVVRGDSAAYFCASSPTRLDRGYGYTFGSGTRLTVV.

This clone was counted between two and nine times. The gene calls are TRBV5-4 and TRBJ2-5; TRBD2 might be the D (6 bases). Trimming shortened V by 4 bases and J by 2 bases, and 15 bases separated the two germline ends. The CDR3 is made up of 15 amino acids. The V gene's germline CDR1 is SGHNT and CDR2 YYREEE (reference sequence). The CDR3 DNA reads as TGTGCCAGCAGCCCCCGGACTACGCTACAAGAGACCCAGTACTTC. Amino acid sequence: CASSPRTTLQETQYF.